The T cell receptor (beta chain) under discussion was sequenced for a study of graft-versus-host responses after intestinal transplantation. Across the whole study: Recipients had multivisceral, liver-intestinal, or isolated intestinal transplants. Induction with anti-thymocyte globulin, then tacrolimus and steroids for 2 to 3 years, was given to all recipients.

TCRdb's table, derived via immunoSEQ multiplex PCR, lists solely in-frame clones and lacks some. The sample holds about 88,000 clones; approximately 89% are singletons and the top ten take under 0.4%. Germline V gene data show CDR1 as MNHNS and CDR2 as SASEGT. The V gene end was trimmed by 1 base and the J gene end by 4 bases; junction bases not matched to a gene: 6. The CDR3 runs 16 residues. This clone has a single count. The antigen remains undetermined. J is TRBJ2-1 and V is TRBV6-1, with 8 bases identical to TRBD2. This TCR came from a human donor who was the organ donor for an intestinal transplant. This specimen was unstimulated CD4+ T cells sorted from spleen or lymph node cells, taken before transplant. CDR3: CASSEVRTSGYNEQFF. As DNA, the CDR3 is TGTGCCAGCAGTGAAGTGCGAACTAGCGGATACAATGAGCAGTTCTTC.